These T cell receptor beta chains were read from a single sample in a study of blood T cell repertoires in COVID-19. The repertoire was sequenced with immunoSEQ multiplex PCR; TCRdb's copy has only in-frame clones and lacks some. The sample contains tens of thousands of clones, 82% of which appear only once. Source material: peripheral blood. The receptors come from a man older than 75 with active COVID-19. The CDR3 runs from the conserved cysteine through the conserved F or W. D genes are given only for firm matches. Size tells how often a clone was seen (once, few, many) or the class of an expanded clone, and some rows leave it out.

v_call	cdr3_length	j_call	clone_size	d_call	cdr3_aa	cdr3_nt
TRBV5-4	12	TRBJ2-5	once	-	CASSPGRETQYF	TGTGCCAGCAGCCCAGGGAGGGAGACCCAGTACTTC
TRBV3-1/TRBV3-2	14	TRBJ2-5	once	-	CASSLQLAQETQYF	TGTGCCAGCAGCCTACAACTAGCACAAGAGACCCAGTACTTC
TRBV30	14	TRBJ2-3	-	TRBD2	CAWSLGGPSDTQYF	TGTGCCTGGAGCTTGGGAGGGCCCTCAGATACGCAGTATTTT
TRBV2	15	TRBJ2-5	-	-	CASSPDIDRQETQYF	TGTGCCAGCAGCCCGGACATCGACCGGCAAGAGACCCAGTACTTC
TRBV4-3	18	TRBJ2-1	-	TRBD2	CASSPTRVAGATYNEQFF	TGCGCCAGCAGCCCCACCCGGGTAGCGGGGGCCACCTACAATGAGCAGTTCTTC
TRBV12-5	14	TRBJ2-3	-	-	CASGSGYFTDTQYF	TGTGCTAGTGGTTCAGGCTATTTCACAGATACGCAGTATTTT
TRBV5-1	16	TRBJ2-1	-	-	CASSITSSVSYNEQFF	TGCGCCAGCAGCATTACTAGTTCGGTATCCTACAATGAGCAGTTCTTC
TRBV7-7	16	TRBJ2-1	once	TRBD2	CASSPRGSGRGTEQFF	TGTGCTAGCAGCCCCAGAGGGAGCGGGAGGGGGACTGAGCAGTTCTTC
TRBV5-1	18	TRBJ1-4	-	TRBD1	CASSLGHARQGGNEKLFF	TGCGCCAGCAGCTTGGGGCACGCCCGACAGGGAGGTAATGAAAAACTGTTTTTT
TRBV29-1	11	TRBJ1-1	-	-	CSVDGNTEAFF	TGCAGCGTTGACGGGAACACTGAAGCTTTCTTT
TRBV30	13	TRBJ1-5	-	-	CACLRWGNQPQHF	TGTGCCTGCCTGAGGTGGGGCAATCAGCCCCAGCATTTT
TRBV28	15	TRBJ2-7	-	TRBD2	CASSSSGRGPYEQYF	TGTGCCAGCAGTTCTAGCGGGAGGGGTCCCTACGAGCAGTACTTC
TRBV6-4	18	TRBJ2-7	-	TRBD2	CASSDSGGVAGGPGEQYF	TGTGCCAGCAGTGACTCAGGGGGCGTAGCGGGAGGGCCGGGCGAGCAGTACTTC
TRBV28	13	TRBJ2-1	-	-	CASRKDRNNEQFF	TGTGCCAGCAGGAAAGACAGGAACAATGAGCAGTTCTTC
TRBV12-5	14	TRBJ1-4	-	-	CASQQGAWNEKLFF	TGTGCTAGCCAACAGGGTGCCTGGAATGAAAAACTGTTTTTT
TRBV6-6	18	TRBJ1-6	-	TRBD1	CASSRQDTRTGRPSPLHF	TGTGCCAGCAGCCGACAAGATACCCGGACAGGGAGACCTTCACCCCTCCACTTT
TRBV9	16	TRBJ2-1	-	-	CASSVEGGGVGDEQFF	TGTGCCAGCAGCGTAGAGGGTGGTGGGGTAGGGGATGAGCAGTTCTTC
TRBV6-5	14	TRBJ2-7	-	TRBD2	CASSPGTTHYEQYF	TGTGCCAGCAGCCCCGGGACTACCCACTACGAGCAGTACTTC
TRBV30	16	TRBJ2-2	-	-	CAWSLWEESNTGELFF	TGTGCCTGGAGTTTGTGGGAGGAATCGAACACCGGGGAGCTGTTTTTT
TRBV7-7	13	TRBJ2-5	-	TRBD2	CASSFQGGETQYF	TGTGCCAGCAGCTTTCAGGGAGGGGAGACCCAGTACTTC
TRBV24-1	14	TRBJ2-1	-	TRBD2	CATSDSGTSNEQFF	TGTGCCACCAGTGATAGCGGGACTTCCAATGAGCAGTTCTTC
TRBV29-1	14	TRBJ2-1	-	TRBD2	CSVATSGRRNEQFF	TGCAGCGTTGCCACTAGCGGGAGAAGGAATGAGCAGTTCTTC
TRBV9	16	TRBJ2-2	-	TRBD2	CASSAPGLAGAGELFF	TGTGCCAGCAGCGCACCGGGACTAGCGGGGGCCGGGGAGCTGTTTTTT
TRBV5-5	13	TRBJ2-5	-	-	CASSLSREETQYF	TGTGCCAGCAGCTTGTCCAGGGAAGAGACCCAGTACTTC
TRBV11-2	16	TRBJ1-1	-	-	CASSLDLGEMNTEAFF	TGTGCCAGCAGCTTAGATCTCGGGGAGATGAACACTGAAGCTTTCTTT
TRBV11-3	18	TRBJ2-3	-	TRBD2	CASSQGTSGGAFSDTQYF	TGTGCCAGCAGCCAAGGGACTAGCGGGGGGGCCTTCTCAGATACGCAGTATTTT
TRBV19	15	TRBJ2-1	-	TRBD1	CASSLKGATYNEQFF	TGTGCCAGTAGTTTAAAGGGGGCCACCTACAATGAGCAGTTCTTC
TRBV2	15	TRBJ2-1	-	TRBD2	CASSPRASGIDEQFF	TGTGCCAGCAGCCCTCGGGCTAGCGGGATCGATGAGCAGTTCTTC
TRBV5-1	18	TRBJ2-6	few	TRBD1	CASSQSGDRGTGANVLTF	TGCGCCAGCAGCCAATCCGGGGACAGGGGTACTGGGGCCAACGTCCTGACTTTC
TRBV5-6	17	TRBJ2-3	-	TRBD2	CASSFSTAQRGGVTQYF	TGTGCCAGCAGCTTCTCAACCGCGCAGCGGGGGGGAGTTACGCAGTATTTT
TRBV20-1	11	TRBJ1-2	-	TRBD1	CSRTGDGGYTF	TGCAGTAGGACAGGGGACGGTGGCTACACCTTC
TRBV6-6	14	TRBJ2-5	-	TRBD2	CASTGGGLTETQYF	TGTGCCAGCACAGGCGGGGGTTTGACAGAGACCCAGTACTTC
TRBV9	13	TRBJ2-7	once	-	CASSPQGRSEQYF	TGTGCCAGCAGCCCCCAAGGGAGGAGCGAGCAGTACTTC
TRBV10-3	18	TRBJ2-1	-	TRBD2	CAISEGTSGRNFGNEQFF	TGTGCCATCAGTGAGGGGACTAGCGGGAGGAATTTTGGGAATGAGCAGTTCTTC
TRBV14	14	TRBJ1-1	-	-	CASSQDLSGTEAFF	TGTGCCAGCAGCCAAGACCTTTCGGGGACTGAAGCTTTCTTT
TRBV30	11	TRBJ2-1	once	TRBD1	CAGGTATNGFF	TGTGCCGGTGGGACAGCCACTAACGGGTTCTTC
TRBV18	16	TRBJ2-2	-	-	CASSPRSQGPTGELFF	TGTGCCAGCTCACCAAGAAGTCAGGGGCCCACCGGGGAGCTGTTTTTT
TRBV7-6	15	TRBJ2-1	-	TRBD2	CASSFGGRQYNEQFF	TGTGCCAGCAGCTTTGGCGGGAGGCAGTACAATGAGCAGTTCTTC
TRBV28	15	TRBJ2-1	once	TRBD2	CASSLNPSGSNEQFF	TGTGCCAGCAGTTTAAACCCTAGCGGGAGCAATGAGCAGTTCTTC
TRBV9	15	TRBJ2-2	once	TRBD1	CASAIAGTARGELFF	TGTGCCAGCGCTATAGCCGGGACAGCAAGGGGGGAGCTGTTTTTT
TRBV7-2	17	TRBJ2-5	once	TRBD2	CASSLALAGGPQETQYF	TGTGCCAGCAGCTTAGCGCTAGCGGGGGGGCCCCAAGAGACCCAGTACTTC
TRBV19	12	TRBJ2-5	once	TRBD2	CASGTTKETQYF	TGTGCCAGCGGGACTACCAAAGAGACCCAGTACTTC
TRBV5-1	14	TRBJ2-7	-	TRBD1	CASNSGGNSYEQYF	TGCGCCAGCAACTCAGGGGGTAACTCCTACGAGCAGTACTTC
TRBV5-4	15	TRBJ1-5	-	TRBD1	CASSPDRGEAQPQHF	TGTGCCAGCAGCCCCGACAGGGGAGAGGCTCAGCCCCAGCATTTT
TRBV27	15	TRBJ2-3	-	TRBD1	CASSFTRGLTDTQYF	TGTGCCAGCAGTTTTACCAGGGGGCTGACAGATACGCAGTATTTT
TRBV2	14	TRBJ1-5	-	-	CASNSRQANQPQHF	TGTGCCAGCAATTCCCGACAGGCAAATCAGCCCCAGCATTTT
TRBV7-3	15	TRBJ2-2	-	TRBD1	CASSLRGQGTGELFF	TGTGCCAGCAGCTTAAGGGGACAGGGTACCGGGGAGCTGTTTTTT
TRBV10-3	14	TRBJ1-1	-	-	CAISERGADTEAFF	TGTGCCATCAGTGAACGGGGGGCGGACACTGAAGCTTTCTTT
TRBV7-2	14	TRBJ1-2	-	TRBD1	CASSPGQGPWGYTF	TGTGCCAGCAGCCCAGGACAGGGCCCTTGGGGCTACACCTTC
TRBV4-2	15	TRBJ1-1	-	TRBD1	CASTRTGGLQTEAFF	TGTGCCAGCACCCGGACAGGGGGTTTGCAGACTGAAGCTTTCTTT